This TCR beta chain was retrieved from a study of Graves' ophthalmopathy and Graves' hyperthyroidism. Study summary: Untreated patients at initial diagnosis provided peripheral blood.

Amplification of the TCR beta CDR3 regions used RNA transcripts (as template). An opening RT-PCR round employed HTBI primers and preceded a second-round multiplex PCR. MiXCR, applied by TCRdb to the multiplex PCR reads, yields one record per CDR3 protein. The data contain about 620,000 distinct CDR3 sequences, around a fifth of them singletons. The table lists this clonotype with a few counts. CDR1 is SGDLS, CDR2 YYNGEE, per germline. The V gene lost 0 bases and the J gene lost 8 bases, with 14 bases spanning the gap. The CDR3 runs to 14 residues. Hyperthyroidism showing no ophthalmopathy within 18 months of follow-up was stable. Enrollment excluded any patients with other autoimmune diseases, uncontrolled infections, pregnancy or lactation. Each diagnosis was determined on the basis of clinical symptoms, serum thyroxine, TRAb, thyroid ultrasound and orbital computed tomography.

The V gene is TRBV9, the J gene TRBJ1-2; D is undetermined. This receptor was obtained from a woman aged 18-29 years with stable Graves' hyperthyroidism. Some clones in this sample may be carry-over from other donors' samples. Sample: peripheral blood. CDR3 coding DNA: TGTGCCAGCAGCGTAGACCCAGGCAATAGGGGCTACACCTTC. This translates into CASSVDPGNRGYTF.